This TCR beta chain was documented in a study of long-term antiretroviral therapy in people with HIV. The germline V gene encodes CDR1 SGHVS and CDR2 FNYEAQ. V lost 2 bases and J lost 2; bases outside the gene matches: 9. This CDR3 contains 17 residues. The immunoSEQ assay was v3.0, run at survey level. Using immunoSEQ multiplex PCR, the repertoire was profiled, and TCRdb retains in-frame clones only, with some absent. The repertoire holds 16,000 or so clones, 70% to 90% seen once, with 5.2% in the top ten. This clonotype originated in a woman between 40 and 55 years old with HIV. The chain uses TRBV7-6 and TRBJ1-1, with 9 bases identical to TRBD1. The specimen was unsorted PBMCs, collected 0.5 years after starting antiretroviral therapy. CDR3 residues: CASSLPRGTGSNTEAFF. In DNA, the CDR3 is TGTGCCAGCAGCTTACCCCGGGGGACAGGGAGTAACACTGAAGCTTTCTTT. The full variable domain, in which reference TRBV7-6 and TRBJ1-1 provide the parts outside the CDR3, is GAGVSQSPRYKVTKRGQDVALRCDPISGHVSLYWYRQALGQGPEFLTYFNYEAQQDKSGLPNDRFSAERPEGSISTLTIQRTEQRDSAMYRCASSLPRGTGSNTEAFFGQGTRLTVV.